These 20 T cell receptor beta chains were all obtained from the same sample, sequenced in a study of blood T cell repertoires in COVID-19. Clones were sequenced by immunoSEQ multiplex PCR, and TCRdb holds only the in-frame ones, with some missing. The repertoire has hundreds of thousands of clones, over 75% of them found once; the top ten carry 0.7%. The sample comprised peripheral blood. The receptor source for this set is a human donor in a cohort sampled during active COVID-19.

The chain uses TRBV7-2 and TRBJ2-7; 12 bases fit TRBD1. Germline CDR1 reads SGHTA; CDR2 reads FQGNSA. The CDR3 sequence is 16 residues long. The trim removed 7 bases at V and 5 bases at J, leaving 12 bases unmatched. The CDR3 region is CASTSGTGGFLNEQYF. The CDR3 nucleotides are TGTGCCAGCACTTCCGGGACAGGGGGCTTCTTAAACGAGCAGTACTTC.

The chain couples TRBV24-1 to TRBJ2-7; 11 nucleotides align to TRBD2. This CDR3 has 16 amino acids. Germline CDR1 and CDR2: KGHDR and SFDVKD. Unmatched junction bases numbered 8, after V lost 4 bases and J lost 4 bases. CDR3 sequence: CATSDRPTSGIYEQYF. Here the CDR3 DNA reads TGTGCCACCAGTGACCGCCCGACTAGCGGGATTTACGAGCAGTACTTC.

CDR3 DNA: TGTGCCAGCAGCCATCCATCTAGCGGGAGGGCCTACGAGCAGTACTTC. Translation: CASSHPSSGRAYEQYF. The gene calls are TRBV4-2 and TRBJ2-7; 12 bases are a match to TRBD2. V shed 3 bases and J 2 bases; nucleotides not matched to a gene: 5. Germline V lookup: CDR1 LGHNA, CDR2 YNFKEQ. This CDR3 contains 16 residues.

The chain combines TRBV27 with TRBJ1-4; D uncertain. The length of the CDR3 is 13 residues. Per germline, CDR1 MNHEY and CDR2 SMNVEV (reference sequence). The V gene lost 3 bases and the J gene lost 3 bases, with 5 bases spanning the gap. The CDR3 DNA is TGTGCCAGCAGTTTTCAGGCTAATGAAAAACTGTTTTTT. It is translated as CASSFQANEKLFF.

J is TRBJ1-2 and V is TRBV4-1; 9 bases are shared with TRBD1. From germline, CDR1 is MGHRA and CDR2 YSYEKL. The CDR3 runs to 17 residues. J gave up 5 bases and V 0 bases, and 10 bases lay outside the gene matches. CDR3 DNA: TGCGCCAGCAGCCAAGATCAGGGGACAGGGTTAGGATATGGCTACACCTTC. Its protein is CASSQDQGTGLGYGYTF.

This chain connects TRBV30 to TRBJ2-7; TRBD1 is a possible D gene (5 bases). This CDR3 is built from 15 residues. With 2 bases removed from V and 4 bases from J, the gap between germline ends came to 18 bases. Germline CDR1 is GTSNPN and CDR2 is SVGIG (reference sequence). Here the CDR3 reads CAWSSLMTENYEQYF. CDR3 nucleotides: TGTGCCTGGAGTTCCCTGATGACAGAAAATTACGAGCAGTACTTC.

This rearrangement joins TRBV19 to TRBJ2-3, with 12 bases identical to TRBD2. The V gene end was trimmed by 2 bases and the J gene end by 5 bases; junction bases not matched to a gene: 5. This CDR3 has 16 amino acids. The V gene's germline CDR1 is LNHDA and CDR2 SQIVND (reference sequence). CDR3 loop: CASSIRTSGMLDTQYF. The CDR3 DNA reads as TGTGCCAGTAGTATACGGACTAGCGGGATGTTAGATACGCAGTATTTT. Full variable domain (missing parts from reference TRBV19 and TRBJ2-3): DGGITQSPKYLFRKEGQNVTLSCEQNLNHDAMYWYRQDPGQGLRLIYYSQIVNDFQKGDIAEGYSVSREKKESFPLTVTSAQKNPTAFYLCASSIRTSGMLDTQYFGPGTRLTVL.

The V call is TRBV7-8, the J call TRBJ2-6; TRBD1 matches at 10 bases. V shed 5 bases and J 0 bases; nucleotides not matched to a gene: 7. Germline CDR1 reads SGHVS; CDR2 reads FQNEAQ. The CDR3 is 18 residues long. CDR3: CASSPDRGLHSGANVLTF. As DNA, the CDR3 is TGTGCCAGCAGCCCAGACAGGGGGCTGCACTCTGGGGCCAACGTCCTGACTTTC.

This chain joins TRBV3-1 (or the pseudogene TRBV3-2) and TRBJ1-4; D ambiguous. The V and J ends lost 2 bases and 8 bases respectively, with 12 bases between them. The CDR3 consists of 14 residues. Germline loops: CDR1 LGHDT, CDR2 YNNKEL (reference sequence). CDR3 in amino acids: CASSQNRAGEKLFF. In nucleotides, the CDR3 is TGTGCCAGCAGCCAAAATAGGGCGGGGGAAAAACTGTTTTTT.

This CDR3 is CASSQRLAGDNEQFF. The DNA for the CDR3 is TGTGCCAGCAGTCAACGACTAGCGGGCGACAATGAGCAGTTCTTC. V gene TRBV6-2 or TRBV6-3 combines with J gene TRBJ2-1, with 10 bases fitting TRBD2. The germline gives CDR1 MNHEY, CDR2 SVGEGT. J gave up 5 bases and V 5 bases, and 6 bases lay outside the gene matches. This CDR3 spans 15 amino acids.

The CDR3 nucleotides read TGCGCCAGCAGCCGAAATCAGGGAAGTCTCGACAATTCACCCCTCCACTTT. It is translated as CASSRNQGSLDNSPLHF. The chain recombines TRBV4-3 with TRBJ1-6; TRBD1 might be the D (5 bases). The germline V gene encodes CDR1 LGHNA and CDR2 YSLEER. This CDR3 is 17 amino acids long. Trimming took off 4 bases at V and 7 bases at J, with 20 bases between the two ends.

The gene calls are TRBV18 and TRBJ2-7, with 7 bases matching TRBD2. The CDR3 is made up of 17 amino acids. The J segment lost 5 bases and the V segment lost 7 bases, leaving 20 bases of the junction unmatched. Germline values: CDR1 KGHSH, CDR2 LQKENI. CDR3 bases: TGTGCCAGCTTCACCGTAACCTTTAGCGGGTTTAAGGACGAGCAGTACTTC. The encoded protein is CASFTVTFSGFKDEQYF.

V usage is TRBV6-5 and J usage is TRBJ1-2; D is possibly TRBD1 (6 bases). V was shortened by 5 bases and J by 5 bases, with 9 bases between the two germline ends. The length of the CDR3 is 12 residues. Germline CDR1 and CDR2: MNHEY and SVGAGI. The CDR3: CASSPTGYGYTF. For the CDR3, the DNA is TGTGCCAGCAGTCCGACAGGATATGGCTACACCTTC.

This chain joins TRBV30 and TRBJ2-6; D remains ambiguous. This CDR3 contains 17 residues. The V end lost 2 bases, the J end lost 0 bases, and 14 bases lay between the germline ends. Germline-derived CDR1 and CDR2 are GTSNPN and SVGIG (reference sequence). CDR3 DNA: TGTGCCTGGAGTAAATACCCCCCTAGCTCTGGGGCCAACGTCCTGACTTTC. Amino acids: CAWSKYPPSSGANVLTF.

The chain uses TRBV5-1 and TRBJ1-3; D unresolved. This CDR3 has 14 residues. Per the germline V gene, CDR1 is SGHRS and CDR2 is YFSETQ. Trimming removed 2 bases at V and 0 bases at J, with 6 bases between. The CDR3 is CASSLGSSGNTIYF. The CDR3 DNA sequence: TGCGCCAGCAGCTTAGGGAGCTCTGGAAACACCATATATTTT.

V is TRBV28 and J is TRBJ1-1; 7 bases match TRBD1. From germline, CDR1 is MDHEN and CDR2 SYDVKM. CDR3 length: 15 amino acids. With 3 bases clipped from V and 5 bases from J, the junction kept 9 bases outside the gene matches. The CDR3 nucleotides read TGTGCCAGCAGTTTGTACTTCTCCAGGGGGACTGAAGCTTTCTTT. This sequence encodes CASSLYFSRGTEAFF. The full variable domain, rest sourced from reference TRBV28 and TRBJ1-1, is DVKVTQSSRYLVKRTGEKVFLECVQDMDHENMFWYRQDPGLGLRLIYFSYDVKMKEKGDIPEGYSVSREKKERFSLILESASTNQTSMYLCASSLYFSRGTEAFFGQGTRLTVV.

This chain links TRBV7-2 with TRBJ2-7; 7 positions match TRBD2. CDR1 is SGHTA and CDR2 is FQGNSA in the germline V gene. There are 13 residues in the CDR3. V lost 4 bases, J lost 6 bases, and 6 bases stayed unmatched. The chain's CDR3 is CASSYGRESEQYF. Written as DNA, the CDR3 is TGTGCCAGCAGCTACGGGCGGGAGAGCGAGCAGTACTTC.

J is TRBJ2-7 and V is TRBV7-8, with 9 bases aligning to TRBD2. V dropped 4 bases and J dropped 0; count of bases not matched to a gene: 13. From germline, CDR1 is SGHVS and CDR2 FQNEAQ. This CDR3 has 18 residues. The CDR3 DNA reads as TGTGCCAGCAGCTCAACCCGACTAGCGGTTAGGAGCTCCTACGAGCAGTACTTC. This gives the protein CASSSTRLAVRSSYEQYF.

The chain is built from TRBV12-3 or TRBV12-4 and TRBJ1-1; D not certain. The CDR3 sequence is 13 residues long. The ends were cut back, 8 bases at V and 5 bases at J, with 15 bases in the middle. The CDR3 sequence: CASRPEAWTEAFF. The CDR3 DNA sequence: TGTGCCAGCCGACCTGAGGCGTGGACTGAAGCTTTCTTT.

The V and J genes are TRBV7-9 and TRBJ1-1; no clear D. V gave up 0 bases and J gave up 1 base, with 9 bases separating them. Per the germline V gene, CDR1 is SEHNR and CDR2 is FQNEAQ (reference sequence). The CDR3 is 15 residues long. The CDR3 loop reads CASSLAWTGNTEAFF. In nucleotides, the CDR3 is TGTGCCAGCAGCTTAGCTTGGACTGGGAACACTGAAGCTTTCTTT.